This passage covers 20 T cell receptor beta chains from one sample sequenced in a study of graft-versus-host responses after intestinal transplantation. Profiled with immunoSEQ multiplex PCR; TCRdb holds only in-frame clones, not every one. The table shows under 45,000 clones, with over 85% occurring only once. This specimen was PBMCs, taken less than 280 days after transplant. The receptors stem from a human patient who received an intestinal transplant, so some T cells may come from the graft donor.

The V call is TRBV14, the J call TRBJ1-5, with 7 bases fitting TRBD1. This CDR3 spans 13 amino acids. Germline V gene lookup returns CDR1 SGHDN and CDR2 FVKESK. The V gene end was trimmed by 1 base and the J gene end by 9 bases; junction bases not matched to a gene: 3. CDR3 DNA: TGTGCCAGCAGCCAAGCAGGGGGAGGGCCCCAGCATTTT. This gives the protein CASSQAGGGPQHF.

The CDR3 protein is CASSREEGNQPQHF. The CDR3 DNA sequence: TGTGCCAGCAGCCGGGAGGAAGGCAATCAGCCCCAGCATTTT. The genes are TRBV6-6 and TRBJ1-5; D not resolved. CDR1 is MNHNY and CDR2 is SVGAGI in the germline V gene (reference sequence). V lost 6 bases to trimming and J lost 2 bases, with 11 bases between them. The CDR3 contains 14 residues.

The rearrangement uses TRBV5-5 and TRBJ1-1; unclear D gene. Trimming removed 2 bases at V and 5 bases at J, with 10 bases between. CDR3 length equals 13 residues. Germline lookup yields CDR1 SGHKS and CDR2 YYEKEE (reference sequence). The DNA for the CDR3 is TGTGCCAGCAGCTTTTGGGCAGGAACTGAAGCTTTCTTT. Residues: CASSFWAGTEAFF.

The chain combines TRBV9 with TRBJ1-1; the D gene is possibly TRBD1 (5 bases). Looked up from germline, CDR1 is SGDLS and CDR2 is YYNGEE. The ends were cut back, 3 bases at V and 6 bases at J, with 12 bases in the middle. The CDR3 is 13 amino acids. The CDR3, as DNA: TGTGCCAGCAGCGCAGATGGGGGGGCTGAAGCTTTCTTT. Residues: CASSADGGAEAFF.

The rearrangement uses TRBV30 and TRBJ2-4, with 13 bases that match TRBD2. V trimming: 1 base; J trimming: 2 bases; junction bases outside the gene matches: 8. The CDR3 totals 18 residues. Per the germline V gene, CDR1 is GTSNPN and CDR2 is SVGIG (reference sequence). The CDR3 DNA is TGTGCCTGGAGTGGACTAGCGGGGGGTCCTATTTCCAAAAACATTCAGTACTTC. It specifies CAWSGLAGGPISKNIQYF.

The chain links TRBV11-1 to TRBJ2-3; 8 bases fit TRBD2. The CDR3 consists of 16 residues. V was clipped by 4 bases and J by 2 bases; unmatched bases: 8. CDR1 SGHAT and CDR2 FQDESV come from the germline V gene (reference sequence). CDR3 nucleotide sequence: TGTGCCAGCAGCTCATCCCAGCGGGGGTACACAGATACGCAGTATTTT. Its translation: CASSSSQRGYTDTQYF.

This chain connects TRBV7-9 to TRBJ2-5; D is possibly TRBD1 or TRBD2 (6 bases each). The CDR3 extends over 12 amino acids. The germline V gene encodes CDR1 SEHNR and CDR2 FQNEAQ (reference sequence). V was clipped by 8 bases and J by 1 base, with 8 bases between them. CDR3 nucleotide sequence: TGTGCCAGCCGGGGGCCCCAAGAGACCCAGTACTTC. It encodes CASRGPQETQYF.

This clone has a handful of counts. This chain uses TRBV2 with TRBJ2-5; 15 positions agree with TRBD2. There are 16 residues in the CDR3. J was trimmed by 4 bases and V by 5 bases; bases with no gene match: 5. Germline CDR1 and CDR2: SNHLY and FYNNEI. The CDR3 bases are TGTGCCAGCAGTTCGGGACTAGCGGGGGGTCGAGAGACCCAGTACTTC. The encoded protein is CASSSGLAGGRETQYF.

The chain links TRBV2 to TRBJ2-3; 7 bases map to TRBD2. The CDR3 spans 14 residues. Germline V lookup: CDR1 SNHLY, CDR2 FYNNEI. Trimming removed 8 bases from V and 0 bases from J; junction bases left unmatched: 5. The CDR3 loop reads CASLGLWSTDTQYF. As DNA, the CDR3 is TGTGCCAGCCTGGGACTATGGAGCACAGATACGCAGTATTTT.

The chain has TRBV15 and TRBJ2-1, with 8 bases aligning to TRBD2. The CDR3 runs to 16 residues. J lost 5 bases, V lost 3 bases, and 9 bases had no gene match. The germline CDR1 and CDR2 sequences are LNHNV and YYDKDF (reference sequence). CDR3 protein: CATSSARLAPHNEQFF. CDR3 nucleotides: TGTGCCACCAGCAGCGCCCGACTAGCGCCTCACAATGAGCAGTTCTTC.

This clone was found once. The chain employs TRBV4-1 and TRBJ2-1; TRBD2 matches 11 bases. This CDR3 spans 15 amino acids. From germline, CDR1 is MGHRA and CDR2 YSYEKL. V shed 1 base and J 9 bases; nucleotides not matched to a gene: 5. The CDR3 is CASSQVLAGELEQFF. The DNA for the CDR3 is TGCGCCAGCAGCCAAGTACTAGCGGGGGAGCTTGAGCAGTTCTTC.

The V gene is TRBV13, the J gene TRBJ2-7, with TRBD1 identical over 10 bases. The ends lost 4 bases at V and 8 bases at J; junction bases unmatched: 11. Germline V gene data show CDR1 as PRHDT and CDR2 as FYEKMQ (reference sequence). The CDR3 has 15 residues. The CDR3 nucleotides read TGTGCCAGCAGCTCCAAGGGACAGGGGTTCCTCCAGCAGTACTTC. Amino acid sequence: CASSSKGQGFLQQYF. Full variable domain (outside the CDR3, taken from reference TRBV13 and TRBJ2-7): AAGVIQSPRHLIKEKRETATLKCYPIPRHDTVYWYQQGPGQDPQFLISFYEKMQSDKGSIPDRFSAQQFSDYHSELNMSSLELGDSALYFCASSSKGQGFLQQYFGPGTRLTVT.

The J gene is TRBJ2-7, the V gene TRBV6-1; no definite D call. This CDR3 is built from 13 residues. CDR1 MNHNS and CDR2 SASEGT come from the germline V gene. V dropped 2 bases and J dropped 1 base, with 6 bases sitting between them. Here the CDR3 reads CASSETPSYEQYF. The CDR3 DNA follows: TGTGCCAGCAGTGAAACGCCATCCTACGAGCAGTACTTC.

J is TRBJ1-1 and V is TRBV5-1, with D hard to call. This CDR3 comprises 14 residues. V lost 0 bases, J lost 1 base, and 7 bases lay in between. Germline CDR1 SGHRS, CDR2 YFSETQ. The CDR3 bases are TGCGCCAGCAGCTTGGGGGGTAGGAACACTGAAGCTTTCTTT. It yields the protein CASSLGGRNTEAFF.

The chain has TRBV6-1 and TRBJ2-1, with TRBD2 matching 12 bases. V lost 2 bases to trimming and J lost 3 bases; unmatched junction nucleotides: 8. CDR3 length: 18 residues. CDR1 MNHNS and CDR2 SASEGT come from the germline V gene. CDR3 loop: CASSETGLAGDIYNEQFF. Here the CDR3 DNA reads TGTGCCAGCAGTGAAACGGGACTAGCGGGTGATATCTACAATGAGCAGTTCTTC.

The rearrangement joins TRBV6-1 to TRBJ2-4, with 7 positions matching TRBD1. The CDR3 covers 17 residues. The trim removed 4 bases at V and 0 bases at J, leaving 9 bases unmatched. Germline values: CDR1 MNHNS, CDR2 SASEGT. CDR3 nucleotides: TGTGCCAGCAGTGTCGGACAGGTGAAAATAGCCAAAAACATTCAGTACTTC. It is translated as CASSVGQVKIAKNIQYF.

The V call is TRBV6-5, the J call TRBJ2-1; 8 bases align to TRBD1. Germline assignment: CDR1 MNHEY and CDR2 SVGAGI. The CDR3 runs 12 residues. The V and J ends lost 5 bases and 8 bases, in that order; junction bases with no gene match: 2. CDR3 sequence reads: CASSAQGDEQFF. For the CDR3, the DNA is TGTGCCAGCAGTGCACAGGGGGATGAGCAGTTCTTC.

The V call is TRBV7-8, the J call TRBJ2-1; no definite D call. Germline values: CDR1 SGHVS, CDR2 FQNEAQ. This CDR3 is 12 amino acids long. V shed 6 bases and J shed 9 bases, with 12 bases lying between them. The CDR3 loop reads CASSLRSIEQFF. The CDR3 region has the DNA TGTGCCAGCAGTTTGAGGTCAATTGAGCAGTTCTTC.

CDR3 in amino acids: CASSIKGGYTF. The DNA of the CDR3 is TGTGCCAGTAGTATTAAAGGTGGCTACACCTTC. The rearrangement joins TRBV19 to TRBJ1-2; no definite D call. Germline lookup yields CDR1 LNHDA and CDR2 SQIVND (reference sequence). Trimming removed 3 bases at V and 7 bases at J, with 6 bases between. The CDR3 covers 11 residues.

The chain is built from TRBV6-5 and TRBJ1-6, with 7 positions matching TRBD1. Germline trimming cut 6 bases from V and 0 bases from J; bases unmatched to any gene: 2. The CDR3 runs 15 residues. Germline-derived CDR1 and CDR2 are MNHEY and SVGAGI. The CDR3: CASRDRSSYNSPLHF. DNA for the CDR3: TGTGCCAGCAGGGACAGGAGCTCCTATAATTCACCCCTCCACTTT.